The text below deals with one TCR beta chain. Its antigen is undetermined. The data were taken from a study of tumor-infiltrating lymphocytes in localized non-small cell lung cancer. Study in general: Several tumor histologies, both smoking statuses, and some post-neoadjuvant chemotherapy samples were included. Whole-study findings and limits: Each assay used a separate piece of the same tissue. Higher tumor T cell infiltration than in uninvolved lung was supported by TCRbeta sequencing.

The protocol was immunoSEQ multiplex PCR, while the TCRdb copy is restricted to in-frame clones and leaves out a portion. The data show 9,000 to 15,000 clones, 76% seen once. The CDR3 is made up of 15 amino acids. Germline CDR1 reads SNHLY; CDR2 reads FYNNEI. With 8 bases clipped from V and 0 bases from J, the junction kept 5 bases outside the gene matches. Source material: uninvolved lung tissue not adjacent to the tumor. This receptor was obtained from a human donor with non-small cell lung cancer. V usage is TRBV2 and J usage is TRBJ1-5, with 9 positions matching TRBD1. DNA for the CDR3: TGTGCCAGCCTGGGACAGGGAGGTAGCAATCAGCCCCAGCATTTT. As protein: CASLGQGGSNQPQHF.